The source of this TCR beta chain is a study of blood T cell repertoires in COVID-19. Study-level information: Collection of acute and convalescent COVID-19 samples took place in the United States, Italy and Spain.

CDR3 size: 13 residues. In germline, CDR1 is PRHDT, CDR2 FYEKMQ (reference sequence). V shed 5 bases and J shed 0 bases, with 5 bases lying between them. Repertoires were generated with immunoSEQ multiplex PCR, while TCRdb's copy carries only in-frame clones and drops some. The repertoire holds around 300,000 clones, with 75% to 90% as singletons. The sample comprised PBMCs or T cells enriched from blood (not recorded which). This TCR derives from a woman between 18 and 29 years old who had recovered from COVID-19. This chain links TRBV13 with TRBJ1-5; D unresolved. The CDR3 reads CASSEGSNQPQHF. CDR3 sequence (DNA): TGTGCCAGCAGCGAGGGTAGCAATCAGCCCCAGCATTTT.